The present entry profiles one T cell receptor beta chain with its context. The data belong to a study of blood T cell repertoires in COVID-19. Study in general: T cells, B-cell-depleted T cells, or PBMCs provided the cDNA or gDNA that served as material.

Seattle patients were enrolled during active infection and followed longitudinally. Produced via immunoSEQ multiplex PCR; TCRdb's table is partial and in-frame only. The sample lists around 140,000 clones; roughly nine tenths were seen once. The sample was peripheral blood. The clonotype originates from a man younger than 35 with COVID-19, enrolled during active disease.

This CDR3 reads CASSLWGENTEAFF. CDR3 bases: TGCGCCAGCAGCCTATGGGGGGAGAACACTGAAGCTTTCTTT. The chain recombines TRBV4-1 with TRBJ1-1; the D gene is possibly TRBD1 (5 bases). CDR1 MGHRA and CDR2 YSYEKL come from the germline V gene. V was shortened by 4 bases and J by 1 base, with 10 bases between the two germline ends. The CDR3 runs to 14 residues.